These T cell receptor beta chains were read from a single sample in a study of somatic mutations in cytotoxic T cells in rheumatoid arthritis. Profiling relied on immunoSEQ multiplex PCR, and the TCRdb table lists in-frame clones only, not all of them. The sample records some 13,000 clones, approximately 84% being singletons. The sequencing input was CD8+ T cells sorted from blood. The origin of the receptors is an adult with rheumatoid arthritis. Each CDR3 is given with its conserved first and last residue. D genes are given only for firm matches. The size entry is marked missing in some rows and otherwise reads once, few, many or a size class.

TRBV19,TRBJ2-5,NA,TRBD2,CASTTSAGREQYF,TGTGCCAGTACGACTAGCGCGGGAAGGGAGCAGTACTTC
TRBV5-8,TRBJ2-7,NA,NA,CASSLVVYEQYF,TGTGCCAGCAGCTTGGTAGTCTACGAGCAGTACTTC
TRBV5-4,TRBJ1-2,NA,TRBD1,CASSLEGGEGAYYGYTF,TGTGCCAGCAGCTTGGAAGGCGGGGAGGGGGCCTACTATGGCTACACCTTC
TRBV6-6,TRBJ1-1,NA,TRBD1,CASSFRGGDTEAFF,TGTGCCAGCAGTTTCAGGGGGGGGGACACTGAAGCTTTCTTT
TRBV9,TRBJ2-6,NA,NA,CASRKGTGAGANVLTF,TGTGCCAGTAGGAAAGGGACTGGGGCTGGGGCCAACGTCCTGACTTTC
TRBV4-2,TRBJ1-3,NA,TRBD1,CASSQDGTGVGGTIYF,TGTGCCAGCAGCCAAGATGGGACAGGGGTTGGCGGCACCATATATTTT
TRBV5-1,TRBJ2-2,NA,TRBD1,CASSWTGVTGELFF,TGCGCCAGTTCCTGGACAGGGGTCACCGGGGAGCTGTTTTTT
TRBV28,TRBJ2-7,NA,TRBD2,CASRPGLAGGEQYF,TGTGCCAGCAGACCGGGACTAGCGGGAGGCGAGCAGTACTTC
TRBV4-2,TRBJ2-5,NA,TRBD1,CASSRTGGQETQYF,TGTGCCAGCAGCCGGACAGGGGGCCAAGAGACCCAGTACTTC
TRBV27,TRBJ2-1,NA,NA,CASSYGGNNEQFF,TGTGCCAGCTCCTACGGGGGAAACAATGAGCAGTTCTTC
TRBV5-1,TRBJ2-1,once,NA,CASSYTGTSNNEQFF,TGCGCCAGCAGCTACACCGGGACATCTAACAATGAGCAGTTCTTC
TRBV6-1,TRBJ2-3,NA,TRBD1,CASSDETGGADTQYF,TGTGCCAGCAGTGATGAGACAGGGGGCGCAGATACGCAGTATTTT
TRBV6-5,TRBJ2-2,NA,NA,CASSSRDSQSGELFF,TGTGCCAGCAGTTCCCGGGACTCCCAGTCCGGGGAGCTGTTTTTT
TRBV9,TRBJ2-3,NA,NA,CASSVDGGISTDTQYF,TGTGCCAGCAGCGTAGACGGGGGTATTAGCACAGATACGCAGTATTTT
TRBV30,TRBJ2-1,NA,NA,CAWSVGFGEQFF,TGTGCCTGGTCTGTGGGATTCGGCGAGCAGTTCTTC
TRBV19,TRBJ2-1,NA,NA,CASSIVSGAGGNEQFF,TGTGCCAGTAGTATAGTATCGGGAGCCGGAGGCAATGAGCAGTTCTTC
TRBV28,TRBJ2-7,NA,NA,CASSLPAPPYEQYF,TGTGCCAGCAGTTTACCGGCACCTCCCTACGAGCAGTACTTC
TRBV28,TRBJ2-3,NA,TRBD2,CASSPITTSGYHTDTQYF,TGTGCCAGCAGTCCCATCACGACTAGCGGATATCACACAGATACGCAGTATTTT
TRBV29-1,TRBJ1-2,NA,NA,CSVRVNLPGPGYTF,TGCAGCGTGCGTGTCAACCTACCCGGGCCGGGCTACACCTTC
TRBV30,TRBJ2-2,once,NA,CAWSGGVALASPGELFF,TGTGCCTGGAGTGGGGGGGTGGCTCTAGCCAGCCCCGGGGAGCTGTTTTTT
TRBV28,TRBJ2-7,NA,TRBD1,CASSLQGQGAEQYF,TGTGCCAGCAGTCTCCAGGGACAGGGAGCCGAGCAGTACTTC
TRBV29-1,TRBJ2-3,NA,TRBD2,CSGIAGVTDTQYF,TGCAGCGGCATAGCGGGAGTAACAGATACGCAGTATTTT
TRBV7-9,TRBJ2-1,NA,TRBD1,CASSLVGGHYNEQFF,TGTGCCAGCAGCTTAGTAGGGGGCCACTACAATGAGCAGTTCTTC
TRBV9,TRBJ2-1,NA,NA,CASSRETRYNEQFF,TGTGCCAGCAGCCGGGAGACCAGGTACAATGAGCAGTTCTTC
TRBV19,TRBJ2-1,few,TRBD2,CASIGLAENYNEQFF,TGTGCCAGTATCGGGCTAGCGGAAAACTACAATGAGCAGTTCTTC
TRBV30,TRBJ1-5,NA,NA,CAWSVQGVQPQHF,TGTGCCTGGAGTGTACAGGGAGTTCAGCCCCAGCATTTT
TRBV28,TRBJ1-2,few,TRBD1,CASRLEEGAVYGYTF,TGTGCCAGCAGATTAGAGGAGGGGGCAGTCTATGGCTACACCTTC
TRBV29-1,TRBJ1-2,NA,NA,CSVEDQGGVYGYTF,TGCAGCGTTGAAGATCAGGGCGGGGTATATGGCTACACCTTC
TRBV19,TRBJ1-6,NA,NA,CASSRGSPLHF,TGTGCCAGTAGCCGGGGATCACCCCTCCACTTT
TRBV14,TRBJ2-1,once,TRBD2,CASSHRGVQIEQFF,TGTGCCAGCAGCCATCGGGGGGTTCAAATTGAGCAGTTCTTC
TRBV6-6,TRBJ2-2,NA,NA,CASSSGTTAGELFF,TGTGCCAGCAGTTCCGGGACCACGGCCGGGGAGCTGTTTTTT
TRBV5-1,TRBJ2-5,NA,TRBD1,CASSTRTGGAGETQYF,TGCGCCAGCAGCACTCGGACAGGGGGCGCCGGGGAGACCCAGTACTTC
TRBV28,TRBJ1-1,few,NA,CASLKSLNTEAFF,TGTGCCAGCCTAAAGAGTCTGAACACTGAAGCTTTCTTT
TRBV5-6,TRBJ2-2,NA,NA,CASSFLTSTPGELFF,TGTGCCAGCAGCTTCTTGACGTCCACGCCGGGGGAGCTGTTTTTT
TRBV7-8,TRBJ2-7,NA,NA,CASGRTLWDEQYF,TGTGCCAGTGGGCGGACCCTATGGGACGAGCAGTACTTC
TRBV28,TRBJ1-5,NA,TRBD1,CASSFDRGVGNQPQHF,TGTGCCAGCAGTTTCGACAGGGGAGTAGGGAATCAGCCCCAGCATTTT
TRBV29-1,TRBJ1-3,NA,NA,CSVLGLRVNENTIYF,TGCAGCGTTCTCGGACTCCGGGTGAACGAAAACACCATATATTTT
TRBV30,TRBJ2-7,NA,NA,CAWSIFDSVEQYF,TGTGCCTGGAGTATCTTTGACAGCGTCGAGCAGTACTTC
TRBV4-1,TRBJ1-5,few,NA,CASSRLGLSNQPQHF,TGCGCCAGCAGCCGCCTGGGACTTAGCAATCAGCCCCAGCATTTT
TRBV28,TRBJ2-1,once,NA,CASSFLRGHGANEQFF,TGTGCCAGCAGTTTTTTACGGGGGCATGGGGCCAATGAGCAGTTCTTC
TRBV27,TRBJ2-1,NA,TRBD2,CASSSGSYNEQFF,TGTGCCAGCAGCAGCGGGAGCTACAATGAGCAGTTCTTC
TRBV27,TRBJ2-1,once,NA,CASSWGPKYEQFF,TGTGCCAGCAGTTGGGGCCCTAAGTATGAGCAGTTCTTC
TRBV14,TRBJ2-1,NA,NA,CASSESITHPSNEQFF,TGTGCCAGCAGCGAATCAATCACTCACCCATCCAATGAGCAGTTCTTC
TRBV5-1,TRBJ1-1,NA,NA,CASSLDGRYTEAFF,TGCGCCAGCAGCTTGGATGGCCGTTACACTGAAGCTTTCTTT
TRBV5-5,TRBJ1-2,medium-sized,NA,CASSLASGVGTYGYTF,TGTGCCAGCAGCTTGGCCTCGGGGGTCGGGACCTATGGCTACACCTTC
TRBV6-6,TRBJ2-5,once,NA,CASSLAPQETQYF,TGTGCCAGCAGTTTAGCCCCCCAAGAGACCCAGTACTTC
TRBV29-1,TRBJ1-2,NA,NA,CSVGDSNYGYTF,TGCAGCGTTGGTGACTCAAACTATGGCTACACCTTC
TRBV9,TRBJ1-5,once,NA,CASSLSGNQPQHF,TGTGCCAGCAGCCTTAGCGGAAATCAGCCCCAGCATTTT
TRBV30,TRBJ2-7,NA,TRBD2,CAWSGGRGPYEQYF,TGTGCCTGGAGCGGCGGGAGGGGACCCTACGAGCAGTACTTC
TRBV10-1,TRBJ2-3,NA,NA,CASSESHGTDTQYF,TGCGCCAGCAGTGAGTCGCACGGCACAGATACGCAGTATTTT
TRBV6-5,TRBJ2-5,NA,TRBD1,CASRANRYRQGAQYF,TGTGCCAGCAGGGCAAACAGATACCGACAGGGGGCCCAGTACTTC
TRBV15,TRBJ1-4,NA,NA,CATGSTNEKLFF,TGTGCCACCGGGTCAACTAATGAAAAACTGTTTTTT
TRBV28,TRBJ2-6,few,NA,CASSPDSSHSGANVLTF,TGTGCCAGCAGCCCGGACAGCAGCCACTCTGGGGCCAACGTCCTGACTTTC
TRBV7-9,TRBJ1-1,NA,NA,CASIQPVANTEAFF,TGTGCCAGCATTCAACCGGTAGCGAACACTGAAGCTTTCTTT